Sequencing of this T cell receptor (beta chain) was carried out in a study of blood T cell repertoires in COVID-19. Germline V gene sequence: CDR1 LNHDA, CDR2 SQIVND (reference sequence). The ends were cut back, 5 bases at V and 4 bases at J, with 12 bases in the middle. This CDR3 region has 14 residues. Profiled with immunoSEQ multiplex PCR; TCRdb holds only in-frame clones, not every one. The top ten hold 0.99% of the sample, which has hundreds of thousands of clones, 88% seen once. The sequencing input was peripheral blood. This receptor was identified in a woman in her forties who had recovered from COVID-19. The chain has TRBV19 and TRBJ1-3, with D perhaps matching TRBD1 (5 bases). The CDR3 spells CASSWVGLGNTIYF. CDR3 coding DNA: TGTGCCAGTAGTTGGGTGGGGCTCGGAAACACCATATATTTT.